The rows below give T cell receptor beta chains drawn from one sample of a study of blood T cell repertoires in COVID-19. Method: immunoSEQ multiplex PCR; TCRdb's copy keeps in-frame clones and lacks some. This table has 140,000 to 150,000 clones, 80% to 90% appearing once. The sequenced sample was peripheral blood. The receptor source for this set is a woman aged 55-69 years with active COVID-19. Both conserved end residues are part of each CDR3. The D gene is left open where the match is weak. Clone size, where shown, is once, few, many, or a class for clones that have expanded.

>TRBJ1-4|-|TRBV30|-
TGTGCCTGGAGAAAACAAGGGAGGAGTGAAAAACTGTTTTTT
CAWRKQGRSEKLFF
>TRBJ2-3|-|TRBV15|TRBD2
TGTGCCACCAGCAGAGATAAAAAAGCGGGAGGGAGCACAGATACGCAGTATTTT
CATSRDKKAGGSTDTQYF
>TRBJ1-2|-|TRBV6-2/TRBV6-3|TRBD1
TGTGCCAGCAGTCCCGGGACAGGGCCGTATGGCTACACCTTC
CASSPGTGPYGYTF
>TRBJ1-2|-|TRBV5-1|-
TGCGCCAGCAGCACCACAGGGATCTATGGCTACACCTTC
CASSTTGIYGYTF
>TRBJ2-7|once|TRBV28|TRBD1
TGTGCCAGCAGGCTACCGGACAGGAGCTCCTACGAGCAGTACTTC
CASRLPDRSSYEQYF
>TRBJ1-4|few|TRBV7-8|TRBD1
TGTGCCAGCAGCTCCACGGGACAGAAGAATGAAAAACTGTTTTTT
CASSSTGQKNEKLFF
>TRBJ1-1|once|TRBV30|-
TGTGCCTGGAGTCCCTCAGGGGTGAACACTGAAGCTTTCTTT
CAWSPSGVNTEAFF
>TRBJ2-1|-|TRBV9|TRBD1
TGTGCCAGCAGCGTCCGACAGGGGGCGACTCTCGGAGGTGAGCAGTTCTTC
CASSVRQGATLGGEQFF
>TRBJ1-2|-|TRBV19|-
TGTGCCAGTAGTATAGGCACAGGTGGCTATGGCTACACCTTC
CASSIGTGGYGYTF
>TRBJ1-5|-|TRBV28|-
TGTGCCAGCAGTTTATTTCAGGGTCGGCAGCCCCAGCATTTT
CASSLFQGRQPQHF
>TRBJ2-1|-|TRBV29-1|TRBD2
TGCAGCGCACAAAGCGGGAGCTCCTCCTACAATGAGCAGTTCTTC
CSAQSGSSSYNEQFF
>TRBJ1-1|-|TRBV11-2|TRBD1
TGTGCCAGCAGCTATCCCCCGGGACAGGGGGCTGAAGCTTTCTTT
CASSYPPGQGAEAFF
>TRBJ2-1|-|TRBV19|TRBD2
TGTGCCAGTAGTATCCCCAGGGAGGGGTACAATGAGCAGTTCTTC
CASSIPREGYNEQFF
>TRBJ2-2|-|TRBV28|-
TGTGCCAGCAGTTTCCCGAGGTTCGGCGGGTCAAGCGGGGAGCTGTTTTTT
CASSFPRFGGSSGELFF
>TRBJ2-3|few|TRBV11-1|-
TGTGCCAGCACAAGTACCGAAAGCGGTACCACAGATACGCAGTATTTT
CASTSTESGTTDTQYF
>TRBJ2-5|-|TRBV7-8|-
TGTGCCAGCAGCCGGGACTTCGGGGAGACCCAGTACTTC
CASSRDFGETQYF
>TRBJ1-5|-|TRBV7-2|-
TGTGCCAGCAGCTCCCGGCTGGGGCGTGGGAATCAGCCCCAGCATTTT
CASSSRLGRGNQPQHF
>TRBJ1-1|-|TRBV12-5|-
TGTGCTAGTGGTTTAAGCCAGGGCGGAACCATGAACACTGAAGCTTTCTTT
CASGLSQGGTMNTEAFF
>TRBJ1-2|-|TRBV7-6|-
TGTGCCAGCGGGGGGGCACTCTATGGCTACACCTTC
CASGGALYGYTF
>TRBJ1-2|-|TRBV7-2|-
TGTGCCAGCAGCTTAAGGTCAGGGGAAACCCTCTATGGCTACACCTTC
CASSLRSGETLYGYTF
>TRBJ1-2|-|TRBV15|TRBD1
TGTGCCACCAGCAGAGATCAAGACAGGGCGTGGAATAGTGGCTACACCTTC
CATSRDQDRAWNSGYTF
>TRBJ2-1|-|TRBV2|TRBD2
TGTGCCACCAAAGCGGGAGAATTAAATGAGCAGTTCTTC
CATKAGELNEQFF
>TRBJ1-2|-|TRBV19|-
TGTGCCAGTAACCCTGGGGGGAGAGCAAACTATGGCTACACCTTC
CASNPGGRANYGYTF
>TRBJ2-3|-|TRBV11-2|TRBD1
TGTGCCAGCAGCCGGGACAGGGATACGCAGTATTTT
CASSRDRDTQYF
>TRBJ2-1|-|TRBV7-9|TRBD2
TGTGCCAGCACCCCCCCGGGGCTAGCGGGAGCCCCCGCGCACAATGAGCAGTTCTTC
CASTPPGLAGAPAHNEQFF
>TRBJ1-5|-|TRBV18|-
TGTGCCAGCTCACGACAGGACAATCAGCCCCAGCATTTT
CASSRQDNQPQHF
>TRBJ1-2|-|TRBV6-5|-
TGTGCCAGCAGTATGGGGCTTCCTAACTATGGCTACACCTTC
CASSMGLPNYGYTF
>TRBJ2-7|-|TRBV28|-
TGTGCCAGCAGCAGCCCTCCAGGGGGGCATCGGGAGCAGTACTTC
CASSSPPGGHREQYF
>TRBJ1-4|-|TRBV5-1|-
TGCGCCAGCAGCTTGCCGGGCGGGAAACTGTTTTTT
CASSLPGGKLFF
>TRBJ1-2|-|TRBV18|TRBD1
TGTGCCAGCCCACCGGGACAGGGAGGATTGGGATACACCTTC
CASPPGQGGLGYTF
>TRBJ2-3|-|TRBV3-1/TRBV3-2|TRBD2
TGTGCCAGCAGCGCGGGACTAGCGGGACGGTTGGCCACAGATACGCAGTATTTT
CASSAGLAGRLATDTQYF
>TRBJ2-5|-|TRBV15|-
TGTGCCACCAGCGCAACCTTAGGGGCTGCATCTTCAGCCCAGTACTTC
CATSATLGAASSAQYF
>TRBJ1-1|-|TRBV5-1|-
TGCGCCAGCAGCCCCGACCGACAGGTCTTCTTAGCTTTCTTT
CASSPDRQVFLAFF
>TRBJ1-6|once|TRBV9|-
TGTGCCAGCAGCGTAGCTAGAAAAGGCTATAATTCACCCCTCCACTTT
CASSVARKGYNSPLHF
>TRBJ2-2|-|TRBV5-3|TRBD2
TGTGCCAGAAGCTTGGGTCCTAGCGGGAGGGCCACCGGGGAGCTGTTTTTT
CARSLGPSGRATGELFF
>TRBJ1-2|-|TRBV28|TRBD1
TGTGCCAGCAGTTTTGGACAGGGTAGATATGGCTACACCTTC
CASSFGQGRYGYTF
>TRBJ1-1|-|TRBV5-1|TRBD1
TGCGCCAGCAGCTTGGACTGGGACAGAAACACTGAAGCTTTCTTT
CASSLDWDRNTEAFF
>TRBJ1-5|few|TRBV6-6|TRBD1
TGTGCCAGCAGTAAGGGGGACAGCCCTAATCAGCCCCAGCATTTT
CASSKGDSPNQPQHF
>TRBJ2-2|-|TRBV9|-
TGTGCCAGCAGCGTAGATCGCAGGGAGGAGAGTCTAATGAACACCGGGGAGCTGTTTTTT
CASSVDRREESLMNTGELFF
>TRBJ1-3|-|TRBV5-6|-
TGTGCCAGCAGCTCTGACAGTAGCTCTGGAAACACCATATATTTT
CASSSDSSSGNTIYF
>TRBJ2-1|-|TRBV24-1|-
TGTGCCACCAGTGACCCAGGACTTGGGTCTTCCTACAATGAGCAGTTCTTC
CATSDPGLGSSYNEQFF
>TRBJ2-1|-|TRBV27|TRBD1
TGTGCCAGCGGCCGGGACAGCACCTACAATGAGCAGTTCTTC
CASGRDSTYNEQFF
>TRBJ1-4|-|TRBV27|-
TGTGCCAGCAGTTTTGTTCTCGGTGAAAAACTGTTTTTT
CASSFVLGEKLFF
>TRBJ2-7|-|TRBV28|TRBD1
TGTGCCAGCAGTTTATCTCAGGGGGCGGGAGAGCAGTACTTC
CASSLSQGAGEQYF
>TRBJ2-2|-|TRBV29-1|TRBD2
TGCAGCGTCAAGGGCGTAGCGGGAGACACCGGGGAGCTGTTTTTT
CSVKGVAGDTGELFF
>TRBJ2-3|-|TRBV9|TRBD2
TGTGCCAGCAGCGTCGGGACTAGCGGGAGGACCTTCGGGGCAGATACGCAGTATTTT
CASSVGTSGRTFGADTQYF
>TRBJ1-2|once|TRBV28|-
TGTGCCAGCAGATCCGGAGCTGGCTACACCTTC
CASRSGAGYTF
>TRBJ2-3|-|TRBV7-8|TRBD2
TGTGCCAGCAGCTTAATGCTAGCGGGAGATCTTGCAGATACGCAGTATTTT
CASSLMLAGDLADTQYF
>TRBJ1-2|few|TRBV5-6|-
TGTGCCAGCAGCTTGGAGGCTAGGCAGGGTCGGTATGGCTACACCTTC
CASSLEARQGRYGYTF
>TRBJ1-6|-|TRBV28|-
TGTGCCAGCAGCCCCTGGGTGGGGGCGAATGCACCCCTCCACTTT
CASSPWVGANAPLHF
>TRBJ1-4|-|TRBV18|-
TGTGCCAGCTCACCACAGGGGGACCGAGATTTAAATGAAAAACTGTTTTTT
CASSPQGDRDLNEKLFF
>TRBJ2-3|-|TRBV5-6|TRBD2
TGTGCCAGCAGCCCGATAGCGGGGTCGGATACGCAGTATTTT
CASSPIAGSDTQYF
>TRBJ2-1|-|TRBV5-1|-
TGCGCCAGCAGCTTGGCTAGCTTGAGCTCCTACAATGAGCAGTTCTTC
CASSLASLSSYNEQFF
>TRBJ2-4|-|TRBV11-2|-
TGTGCCAGCAGCTTAGGCTGGAGGGAAAACATTCAGTACTTC
CASSLGWRENIQYF
>TRBJ2-1|once|TRBV7-9|-
TGTGCCAGCAGCTTAGAGGGTCGGAAGGGGAATGAGCAGTTCTTC
CASSLEGRKGNEQFF
>TRBJ1-2|-|TRBV6-5|TRBD1
TGTGCCAGCAGTTACCTGGACAGGCCTGGGTATGGCTACACCTTC
CASSYLDRPGYGYTF
>TRBJ2-3|-|TRBV5-5|TRBD1
TGTGCCAGCAGCTGGGGACAGGACACAGATACGCAGTATTTT
CASSWGQDTDTQYF
>TRBJ1-6|-|TRBV9|TRBD1
TGTGCCAGCAGCGTAGAGCCGGACAGGGGTTATTCACCCCTCCACTTT
CASSVEPDRGYSPLHF
>TRBJ2-3|-|TRBV7-9|TRBD1
TGTGCCAGCAGCTCCGGGACAGGGGGTTACACAGATACGCAGTATTTT
CASSSGTGGYTDTQYF